The TCR beta chain under discussion was sequenced for a study of T cell responses to AZD1222 COVID-19 vaccine (dated by TCRdb to about 2021). Regarding the complete study: TCR sequencing was performed for 233 trial participants, of whom about 200 were given two doses of AZD1222 and around 25 were given two doses of MenACWY control vaccine. Trial participants were enrolled by age into 18-55, 56-69 and 70-plus year subgroups, with roughly 160, 29 and 62 TCR-sequenced participants respectively.

In regard to this clone: Its antigen is not yet known. Qualities for individual bases were not recorded, and no much larger clone is one base off.

The CDR3 regions of human TCRbeta chains were analyzed by immunosequencing. The authors' analysis ran thus. Repertoire TCRs were checked for matches against a reference library of SARS-CoV-2-specific TCRs that had been generated using the MIRA antigen-specificity platform. Breadth was defined as the fraction of unique TCRs that were SARS-CoV-2-associated. Depth was defined as the fraction of total T cells that were SARS-CoV-2-associated. Using the MIRA data, each spike-specific TCR was mapped to the spike region that the TCR reacts to and placed in a CD4 or CD8 class. Log10-transformed breadth and depth values were compared by one-way ANOVA with Sidak's multiple comparisons tests. Here the immuneACCESS table is served through TCRdb, limited to in-frame sequences with V and J called. Missing clones are a known gap in these copies; in checked studies unresolved V genes cover under half, and the rest lacks a known reason. V, J and clone size derive from that table, while D and trimming were established from the DNA sequence. Within this sample are nearly 110,000 clones, with roughly 88% of them counted one time only. The ten most abundant clones make up less than 9.5% of the sample.

Interpreted using the paper, the time point label stands for: about 28 days (+/-7) after the second vaccine dose. AZD1222 recipients with second doses at about 4 weeks or about 12 weeks were pooled, because spike-specific TCR depth and breadth did not differ between schedules. The vaccinee samples were drawn from two UK trials, COV001 and COV002, one of which was a single-blind randomized controlled phase 2/3 trial testing AZD1222 (ChAdOx1 nCoV-19) in healthy adults. For TCRbeta chain sequencing, PBMC samples from trial participants were taken at day 0 and at day 28 after the second dose. There are 13 amino acids in the CDR3, from cysteine to phenylalanine inclusive. This entry keeps only the CDR3 DNA: 39 bases, framed from base 1. At the junction V is shortened by 4 bases and J by 4 bases, with 11 bases in between. CDR1 and CDR2 are drawn from the germline V gene (reference sequence): SEHNR, FQNEAQ.

Overall study outcomes, separate from this receptor: The 56-69-year group was small, and its depth increase did not reach significance, likely because of low power. Participants were mostly white British, with more females than males. The authors suggested clonal diversity may have been underestimated. Because no samples from the day 14 peak response were available, repertoires could be characterized only after the peak T cell response. Nearly half of unique spike-specific TCRs reportedly recognized epitopes outside regions mutated in the B.1.351 and B.1.1.7 variants. Conclusions about previously exposed vaccinees were limited because only six AZD1222 recipients were SARS-CoV-2 seropositive at baseline. After two AZD1222 doses, spike-specific TCR breadth and depth were significantly higher than at day 0 and than in MenACWY recipients. CD4 TCRs associated with the vaccine covered the entire spike protein, and the dominant responses were in regions 160-218 and 743-854.

This receptor was obtained from an adult who received the AZD1222 COVID-19 vaccine. The rearrangement joined TRBV7-9 to TRBJ2-7; the D gene is tentatively TRBD1 or TRBD2, each matching 5 bases. The specimen was peripheral blood, collected 28 days after the second AZD1222 dose. The CDR3 has the sequence CASSWGREYEQYF. The DNA sequence is as follows: TGTGCCAGCAGCTGGGGACGGGAATACGAGCAGTACTTC.